The rows below give T cell receptor beta chains drawn from one sample of a study of blood T cell repertoires in COVID-19. Using immunoSEQ multiplex PCR, the repertoire was profiled, and TCRdb retains in-frame clones only, with some absent. The sample has around 130,000 clones; 85% to 90% are singletons. The sequencing sample was made of peripheral blood. The receptors come from a man between 65 and 79 years old with active or convalescent COVID-19. The CDR3 runs from the conserved cysteine through the conserved F or W. The D gene is left open where the match is weak. Clone sizes are given selectively: once, few, many, or a class where the clone is expanded.

D gene	J gene	clone size	V gene	CDR3 length	CDR3 protein	CDR3 DNA
-	TRBJ1-1	once	TRBV11-2	15	CASSLDRAANTEAFF	TGTGCCAGCAGCTTAGACAGGGCGGCGAACACTGAAGCTTTCTTT
-	TRBJ2-2	-	TRBV9	17	CASSVYRDLANTGELFF	TGTGCCAGCAGCGTATACCGGGACTTAGCGAACACCGGGGAGCTGTTTTTT
-	TRBJ2-1	-	TRBV27	15	CASSLWGGEYNEQFF	TGTGCCAGCAGTTTATGGGGCGGGGAATACAATGAGCAGTTCTTC
TRBD1	TRBJ1-3	-	TRBV30	14	CAWGEGGYGNTIYF	TGTGCCTGGGGGGAAGGGGGCTATGGAAACACCATATATTTT
TRBD2	TRBJ2-1	-	TRBV15	15	CATSTGTSGYNEQFF	TGTGCCACCAGCACCGGGACTAGCGGATACAATGAGCAGTTCTTC
-	TRBJ2-2	-	TRBV2	15	CASSERTKNTGELFF	TGTGCCAGCAGTGAAAGGACAAAAAACACCGGGGAGCTGTTTTTT
-	TRBJ1-1	-	TRBV7-3	17	CASSPRAGSRVDTEAFF	TGTGCCAGCAGCCCCCGAGCCGGTTCGAGGGTGGACACTGAAGCTTTCTTT
-	TRBJ2-7	once	TRBV5-4	13	CASSLGTVWEQYF	TGTGCCAGCAGCTTAGGCACAGTCTGGGAGCAGTACTTC
-	TRBJ2-5	few	TRBV2	15	CASSEGTLYQETQYF	TGTGCCAGCAGTGAGGGCACCTTGTACCAAGAGACCCAGTACTTC
-	TRBJ2-1	-	TRBV18	17	CASSPKDRSGAYNEQFF	TGTGCCAGCTCACCCAAAGACCGGTCCGGGGCCTACAATGAGCAGTTCTTC
TRBD1	TRBJ1-5	-	TRBV15	16	CATSRDPGGGNQPQHF	TGTGCCACCAGCAGAGATCCAGGGGGCGGCAATCAGCCCCAGCATTTT
-	TRBJ1-2	-	TRBV28	12	CASSYELRGYTF	TGTGCCAGCAGTTACGAATTGCGTGGCTACACCTTC
-	TRBJ2-7	-	TRBV28	15	CASSPRDIRYYEQYF	TGTGCCAGCAGTCCCCGGGACATACGGTACTACGAGCAGTACTTC
-	TRBJ1-4	-	TRBV28	15	CASRDPSGSNEKLFF	TGTGCCAGCAGAGACCCTTCGGGAAGTAATGAAAAACTGTTTTTT
TRBD1	TRBJ1-5	-	TRBV7-9	16	CASSSSVGTGEQPQHF	TGTGCCAGCAGCTCTTCTGTGGGGACAGGGGAACAGCCCCAGCATTTT
TRBD1	TRBJ2-3	-	TRBV2	14	CASKRGQGTDTQYF	TGTGCCAGCAAAAGAGGACAGGGGACAGATACGCAGTATTTT
TRBD1	TRBJ2-5	-	TRBV5-1	14	CASSRGQGQETQYF	TGCGCCAGCAGCCGCGGACAGGGGCAAGAGACCCAGTACTTC
TRBD1	TRBJ1-4	-	TRBV2	11	CASRGQEKLFF	TGTGCCAGCAGGGGACAGGAGAAACTGTTTTTT
TRBD2	TRBJ2-1	-	TRBV4-1	16	CASSQVGGRIDNEQFF	TGCGCCAGCAGCCAAGTCGGCGGGAGAATTGACAATGAGCAGTTCTTC
-	TRBJ2-7	-	TRBV6-5	11	CASRRAYEQYF	TGTGCCAGCAGGCGAGCCTACGAGCAGTACTTC
-	TRBJ1-1	-	TRBV19	12	CASSMDEEGAFF	TGTGCCAGTAGTATGGACGAAGAGGGAGCTTTCTTT
-	TRBJ2-7	few	TRBV5-4	14	CASSDTGLLYEQYF	TGTGCCAGCAGCGATACAGGGCTCCTCTACGAGCAGTACTTC
-	TRBJ1-2	once	TRBV12-3/TRBV12-4	13	CAIGVASAYGYTF	TGTGCCATCGGGGTTGCGTCAGCATATGGCTACACCTTC
TRBD1	TRBJ2-7	-	TRBV6-5	15	CASSLTGAPSYEQYF	TGTGCCAGCAGTTTAACAGGGGCCCCTTCTTACGAGCAGTACTTC
TRBD2	TRBJ2-7	-	TRBV28	14	CASSLAGTTHQQYF	TGTGCCAGCAGCCTCGCCGGGACTACTCATCAGCAGTACTTC
-	TRBJ1-2	once	TRBV19	15	CASSIDRTANYGYTF	TGTGCCAGTAGTATAGATCGGACAGCCAACTATGGCTACACCTTC
-	TRBJ1-2	-	TRBV6-6	14	CASSYRGTSYGYTF	TGTGCCAGCAGTTACAGGGGAACGTCTTATGGCTACACCTTC
-	TRBJ2-3	once	TRBV5-1	15	CASSSSGARTDTQYF	TGCGCCAGCAGCTCCAGTGGGGCCCGCACAGATACGCAGTATTTT
TRBD1	TRBJ1-1	-	TRBV19	14	CASTWGQGNTEAFF	TGTGCCAGTACCTGGGGACAGGGGAACACTGAAGCTTTCTTT
-	TRBJ1-2	-	TRBV7-8	16	CASSLKQLLTNYGYTF	TGTGCCAGCAGCTTAAAACAGCTATTGACTAACTATGGCTACACCTTC
-	TRBJ1-1	once	TRBV7-2	13	CASSLTVNTEAFF	TGTGCCAGCAGCTTAACAGTGAACACTGAAGCTTTCTTT
TRBD2	TRBJ2-2	-	TRBV3-1/TRBV3-2	15	CASSYRTSVTGELFF	TGTGCCAGCAGCTACCGGACTAGCGTGACCGGGGAGCTGTTTTTT
TRBD1	TRBJ2-7	-	TRBV11-2	14	CASSPGQGFYEQYF	TGTGCCAGCAGCCCAGGACAGGGGTTCTACGAGCAGTACTTC
-	TRBJ1-2	few	TRBV19	12	CASNPGIYGYTF	TGTGCCAGTAACCCGGGAATCTATGGCTACACCTTC
TRBD2	TRBJ2-1	-	TRBV7-2	16	CASSQSKRERAYEQFF	TGTGCCAGCAGCCAAAGCAAGCGGGAGAGGGCCTATGAGCAGTTCTTC
TRBD1	TRBJ1-4	-	TRBV7-9	14	CASSPGTEREKLFF	TGTGCCAGCAGCCCAGGGACAGAGCGGGAAAAACTGTTTTTT
-	TRBJ2-5	-	TRBV5-4	15	CASSLGQGRQETQYF	TGTGCCAGCAGCTTGGGGCAGGGGAGACAAGAGACCCAGTACTTC
TRBD1	TRBJ1-2	-	TRBV12-3/TRBV12-4	13	CASSIRTGLDYTF	TGTGCCAGCAGTATAAGGACAGGTTTGGACTACACCTTC
-	TRBJ2-6	-	TRBV28	17	CASSLPNRDSGANVLTF	TGTGCCAGCAGTCTTCCCAACAGGGACTCTGGGGCCAACGTCCTGACTTTC
-	TRBJ1-5	-	TRBV5-6	14	CASSPQGLAQPQHF	TGTGCCAGCAGCCCTCAGGGGTTAGCTCAGCCCCAGCATTTT
TRBD2	TRBJ2-1	-	TRBV5-1	15	CASSGGRAKVDEQFF	TGCGCCAGCAGCGGCGGGAGGGCCAAGGTAGATGAGCAGTTCTTC
TRBD1	TRBJ2-5	-	TRBV19	15	CASSMWGQGQETQYF	TGTGCCAGTAGTATGTGGGGACAGGGGCAAGAGACCCAGTACTTC
-	TRBJ1-1	-	TRBV10-3	14	CAISESPGDTEAFF	TGTGCCATCAGTGAGTCCCCAGGGGACACTGAAGCTTTCTTT
-	TRBJ2-6	-	TRBV5-1	16	CASSPTGEAGANVLTF	TGCGCCAGCAGCCCTACTGGGGAGGCTGGGGCCAACGTCCTGACTTTC
-	TRBJ2-4	once	TRBV10-3	14	CAISEGGTQNIQYF	TGTGCCATCAGTGAGGGGGGGACGCAAAACATTCAGTACTTC
-	TRBJ2-1	-	TRBV28	13	CASSFRGYNEQFF	TGTGCCAGCAGTTTTCGAGGGTACAATGAGCAGTTCTTC
TRBD1	TRBJ1-2	-	TRBV4-2	14	CASSQGTEYYGYTF	TGTGCCAGCAGCCAGGGGACAGAGTACTATGGCTACACCTTC
-	TRBJ1-1	few	TRBV28	14	CASTQGEGPTEAFF	TGTGCCAGCACCCAAGGGGAGGGGCCCACTGAAGCTTTCTTT
-	TRBJ2-7	-	TRBV6-5	16	CASSYAGTGASNEQYF	TGTGCCAGCAGTTATGCGGGGACGGGAGCATCGAACGAGCAGTACTTC
-	TRBJ1-1	once	TRBV2	14	CASTLGQLGTEAFF	TGTGCCAGCACCCTAGGACAATTGGGGACTGAAGCTTTCTTT
TRBD1	TRBJ2-1	-	TRBV28	15	CASSTVGQGNNEQFF	TGTGCCAGCAGTACAGTCGGACAGGGGAACAATGAGCAGTTCTTC